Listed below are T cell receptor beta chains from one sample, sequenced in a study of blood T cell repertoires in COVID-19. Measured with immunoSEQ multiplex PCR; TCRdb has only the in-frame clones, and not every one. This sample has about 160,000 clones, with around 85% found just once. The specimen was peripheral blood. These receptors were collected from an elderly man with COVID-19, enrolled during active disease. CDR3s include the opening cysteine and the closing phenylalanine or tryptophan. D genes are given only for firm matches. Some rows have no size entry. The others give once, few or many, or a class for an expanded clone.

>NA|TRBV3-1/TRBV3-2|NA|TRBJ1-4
CASSQDGGGSTNEKLFF
TGTGCCAGCAGCCAAGACGGGGGGGGCTCAACTAATGAAAAACTGTTTTTT
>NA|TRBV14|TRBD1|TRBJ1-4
CASSLRQGATNEKLFF
TGTGCCAGCAGCTTGCGACAGGGGGCAACTAATGAAAAACTGTTTTTT
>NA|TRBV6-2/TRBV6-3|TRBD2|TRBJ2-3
CASSAGGPIDTQYF
TGTGCCAGCAGTGCGGGGGGGCCCATAGATACGCAGTATTTT
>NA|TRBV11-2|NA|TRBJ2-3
CASSLDRPTDTQYF
TGTGCCAGCAGCTTGGACAGACCCACAGATACGCAGTATTTT
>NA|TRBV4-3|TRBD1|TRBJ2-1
CASSQDRGLASYEQFF
TGCGCCAGCAGCCAAGATAGGGGGCTAGCTAGCTATGAGCAGTTCTTC
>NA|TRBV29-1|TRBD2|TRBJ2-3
CSVDGLVPGGTDTQYF
TGCAGCGTTGATGGTTTAGTTCCGGGGGGGACAGATACGCAGTATTTT
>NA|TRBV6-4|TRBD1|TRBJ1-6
CASSEGQIYNSPLHF
TGTGCCAGCAGTGAGGGACAGATCTATAATTCACCCCTCCACTTT
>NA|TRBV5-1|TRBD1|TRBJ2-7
CASSLTPGTGYYEQYF
TGCGCCAGCAGTTTAACCCCCGGGACAGGGTACTACGAGCAGTACTTC
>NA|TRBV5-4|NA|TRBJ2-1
CASSLPGNLGNEQFF
TGTGCCAGCAGCTTGCCGGGGAATCTAGGGAATGAGCAGTTCTTC
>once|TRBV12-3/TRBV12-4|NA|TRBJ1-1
CASSEGGGAFF
TGTGCCAGCAGCGAAGGGGGGGGAGCTTTCTTT
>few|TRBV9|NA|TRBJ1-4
CASSRGTEKLFF
TGTGCCAGCAGTAGGGGGACTGAAAAACTGTTTTTT
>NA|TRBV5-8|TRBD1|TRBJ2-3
CASSGGTGSTDTQYF
TGTGCCAGCAGCGGGGGGACAGGGTCCACAGATACGCAGTATTTT
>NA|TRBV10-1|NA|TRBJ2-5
CASSLLGHFQETQYF
TGCGCCAGCAGTCTTCTAGGACACTTCCAAGAGACCCAGTACTTC
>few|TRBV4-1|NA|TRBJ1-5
CASSQEGGAHSNQPQHF
TGCGCCAGCAGCCAAGAGGGGGGGGCGCATAGCAATCAGCCCCAGCATTTT
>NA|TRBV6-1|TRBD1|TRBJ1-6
CASSVDRVPYNSPLHF
TGTGCCAGCAGTGTGGACAGGGTCCCCTATAATTCACCCCTCCACTTT
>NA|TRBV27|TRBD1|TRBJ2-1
CASSTQQGDEQFF
TGTGCCAGCAGTACCCAACAGGGGGATGAGCAGTTCTTC
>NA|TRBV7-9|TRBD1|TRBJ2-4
CASSLSGQVQYF
TGTGCCAGCAGCTTATCGGGACAGGTTCAGTACTTC
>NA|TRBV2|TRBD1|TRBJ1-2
CASSTSGTGGNGYTF
TGTGCCAGCAGTACCTCCGGGACAGGGGGCAATGGCTACACCTTC